The 4 T cell receptor beta chains below come from one sample, sequenced in a study of CD8 T cells in Susac syndrome. With random hexamers, reverse transcription was performed on about 0.5 to 1 ug of RNA. TCRdb independently ran MiXCR on the immunoSEQ multiplex PCR reads; one entry per CDR3 protein. The repertoire holds some 140,000 distinct CDR3 sequences, with about 95% as singletons. The material sequenced was CD8+ T cells from PBMCs. These receptors all stem from a human donor with Susac syndrome.

V is TRBV27 and J is TRBJ2-2; a weak D match, TRBD1 (6 bases). Germline V gives CDR1 MNHEY, CDR2 SMNVEV (reference sequence). The CDR3 spans 15 residues. With 7 bases removed from V and 5 bases from J, the gap between germline ends came to 17 bases. The CDR3 loop reads CASNPSRGGTGELFF. The CDR3 nucleotides read TGTGCCAGCAATCCTTCCAGGGGCGGGACCGGGGAGCTGTTTTTT.

This clonotype was seen just once. J is TRBJ2-7 and V is TRBV28; 7 bases are a match to TRBD1. The V and J ends lost 8 bases and 7 bases, in that order; junction bases with no gene match: 14. This CDR3 comprises 14 residues. CDR1 MDHEN and CDR2 SYDVKM come from the germline V gene. CDR3 amino acids: CASLYLGGAGEQYF. DNA of the CDR3: TGTGCCAGCCTTTATTTAGGGGGCGCTGGGGAGCAGTACTTC.

The chain is built from TRBV4-1 and TRBJ2-2; the D is unclear. The germline V and J ends were trimmed by 6 bases and 0 bases, with 14 bases remaining between them. The CDR3 is 16 residues long. The germline V gene encodes CDR1 MGHRA and CDR2 YSYEKL. The CDR3 sequence is CASRDEWATNTGELFF. The CDR3 nucleotides read TGCGCCAGCAGGGATGAATGGGCTACGAACACCGGGGAGCTGTTTTTT.

This chain connects TRBV28 to TRBJ2-3, with D possibly matching TRBD2 (7 bases). V was clipped by 9 bases and J by 4 bases, with 11 bases between them. The CDR3 has 12 residues. Germline lookup yields CDR1 MDHEN and CDR2 SYDVKM. The DNA for the CDR3 is TGTGCCAGTGGAGGGGGGGCAGATACGCAGTATTTT. Protein: CASGGGADTQYF.